The count of the clone carrying this T cell receptor (beta chain) is one. PCR employed 60 Vbeta and 13 Jbeta primers. Generated by immunoSEQ multiplex PCR, the TCRdb table keeps only in-frame clones and is missing some. The sample has 150,000 to 200,000 clones; more than 75% are singletons. V gave up 5 bases and J gave up 6 bases; unmatched junction bases: 9. This CDR3 has 15 amino acids. CDR1 and CDR2 from the germline V gene are SGHTA and FQGTGA. The sample comes from a study of cytomegalovirus exposure and HLA in healthy donors. The genes are TRBV7-3 and TRBJ1-2, with 10 bases identical to TRBD1. Sequenced sample: PBMCs. This clonotype was obtained from a girl aged 10 to 17 in good health and CMV-seropositive. CDR3 region: CASSPFAGTGDGYTF. DNA for the CDR3: TGTGCCAGCAGCCCCTTTGCCGGGACAGGGGATGGCTACACCTTC.